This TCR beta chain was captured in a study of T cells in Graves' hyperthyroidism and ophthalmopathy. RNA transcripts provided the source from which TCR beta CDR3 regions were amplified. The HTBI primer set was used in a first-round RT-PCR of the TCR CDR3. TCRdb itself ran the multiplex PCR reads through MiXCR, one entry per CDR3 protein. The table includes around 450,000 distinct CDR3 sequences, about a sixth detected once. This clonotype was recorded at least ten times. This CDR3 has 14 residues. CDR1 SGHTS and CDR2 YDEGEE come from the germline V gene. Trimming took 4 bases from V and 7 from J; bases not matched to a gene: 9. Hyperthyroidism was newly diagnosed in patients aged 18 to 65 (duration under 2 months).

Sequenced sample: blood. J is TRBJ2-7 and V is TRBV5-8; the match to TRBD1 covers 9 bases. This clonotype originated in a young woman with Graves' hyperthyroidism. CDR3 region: CASSPGTGTSEQYF. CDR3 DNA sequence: TGTGCCAGCAGCCCCGGGACAGGGACGTCGGAGCAGTACTTC.